The TCR beta chain described here comes from a study of blood T cell repertoires in COVID-19. The CDR3 runs 16 residues. The V and J ends lost 4 bases and 4 bases, in that order; junction bases with no gene match: 6. Germline V lookup: CDR1 MNHEY, CDR2 SMNVEV (reference sequence). Sequencing used immunoSEQ multiplex PCR; TCRdb keeps in-frame clones, though not all of them. Of some 100,000 clones in the sample, 70% to 90% were seen once. The sequencing input was peripheral blood. This clonotype was obtained from a human donor in a cohort sampled during active COVID-19. This chain connects TRBV27 to TRBJ2-2; 10 positions match TRBD2. CDR3 sequence: CASSWSGLAFTGELFF. In nucleotides, the CDR3 is TGTGCCAGCAGTTGGTCGGGACTAGCGTTCACCGGGGAGCTGTTTTTT.